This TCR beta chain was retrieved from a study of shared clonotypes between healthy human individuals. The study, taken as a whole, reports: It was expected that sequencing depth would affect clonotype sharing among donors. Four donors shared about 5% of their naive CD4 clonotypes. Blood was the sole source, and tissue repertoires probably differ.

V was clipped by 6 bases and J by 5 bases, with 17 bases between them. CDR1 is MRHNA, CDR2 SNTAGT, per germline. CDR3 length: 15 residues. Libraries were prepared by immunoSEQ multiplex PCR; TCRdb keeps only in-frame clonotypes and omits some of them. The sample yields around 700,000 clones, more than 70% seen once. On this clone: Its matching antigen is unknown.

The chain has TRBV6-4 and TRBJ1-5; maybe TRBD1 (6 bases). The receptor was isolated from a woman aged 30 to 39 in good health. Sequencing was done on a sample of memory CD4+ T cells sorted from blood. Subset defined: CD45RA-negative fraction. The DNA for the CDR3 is TGTGCCAGCAGGCACAGGGTTGTAGGGGATCAGCCCCAGCATTTT. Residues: CASRHRVVGDQPQHF.